This TCR beta chain was profiled in a study of cytomegalovirus exposure and HLA in healthy donors. The overall study: In a previous analysis, 120 million or so unique TCR beta sequences were found from 170 million or so T cells. Findings and limits, study-wide: Later analysis suggested most CMV-associated TCR beta chains were HLA-restricted. An analysis was carried out later, and it reportedly showed fewer N-insertions in an Asian-associated ancestry cluster than the approximately 680-donor mean. A later analysis showed that HLA-associated TCR beta chains had undergone more clonal expansion than equally common others.

The PCR used 60 Vbeta and 13 Jbeta primers. This table comes from immunoSEQ multiplex PCR, and its TCRdb copy is limited to in-frame clones, with some not included. The sample has 120,000 or so clones; around 84% are singletons. Concerning this clone: Its antigen is still unknown.

The V gene lost 4 bases and the J gene lost 3 bases, with 18 bases spanning the gap. The CDR3 contains 16 residues. CDR1 is KGHSH and CDR2 is LQKENI in the germline V gene. The TCR originated in a woman aged 40 to 50 in good health and CMV-seronegative. The chain recombines TRBV18 with TRBJ2-5; perhaps TRBD2 as D (6 bases). The specimen sequenced was PBMCs. Here the CDR3 reads CASSLNRRDFKETQYF. Written as DNA, the CDR3 is TGTGCCAGCTCACTAAACAGAAGGGACTTCAAAGAGACCCAGTACTTC.